This entry describes one TCR beta chain. Its antigen remains unidentified. The sample is drawn from a study of blood T cells in healthy people across ages. Study outcomes and limitations: Diversity was higher, and naive CD4+ cells more numerous, in long-lived donors than in aged donors. Because donor CMV status was unknown, expanded clonotype changes were possibly confounded.

It was with a sample-barcoded 5' primer and a J-beta primer mix that a second PCR of about 6 to 11 cycles was run. Each of the cDNA molecules was tagged by a template-switch adaptor with 12 random nucleotides. TCRdb processed the 5' RACE reads anew with MiXCR; each CDR3 protein has one entry. The repertoire holds under 2 million distinct CDR3 sequences, with 30% to 40% as singletons. Germline V gene lookup returns CDR1 SEHNR and CDR2 FQNEAQ (reference sequence). The CDR3 spans 15 residues. V was pared by 4 bases and J by 4 bases, with 16 bases between. The gene calls are TRBV7-9 and TRBJ2-5; weak D call: TRBD1 (6 bases). The sequence was obtained from a woman aged 30 to 39 in good health. Sequencing was performed on blood. CDR3 region: CASSSRQVEGETQYF. The CDR3 DNA reads as TGTGCCAGCAGCTCGAGACAGGTTGAGGGAGAGACCCAGTACTTC.